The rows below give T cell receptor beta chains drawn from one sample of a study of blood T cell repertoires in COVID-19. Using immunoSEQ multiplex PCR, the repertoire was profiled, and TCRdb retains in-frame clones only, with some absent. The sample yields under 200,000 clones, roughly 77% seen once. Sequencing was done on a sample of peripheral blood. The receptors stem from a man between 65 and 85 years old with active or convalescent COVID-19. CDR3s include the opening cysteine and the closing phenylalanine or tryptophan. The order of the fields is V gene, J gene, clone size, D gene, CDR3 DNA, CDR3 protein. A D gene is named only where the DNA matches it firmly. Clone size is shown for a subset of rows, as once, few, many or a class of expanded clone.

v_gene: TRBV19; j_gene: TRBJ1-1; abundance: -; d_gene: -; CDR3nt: TGTGCCAGTAGTGCCATCTACCCCTACACTGAAGCTTTCTTT; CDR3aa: CASSAIYPYTEAFF
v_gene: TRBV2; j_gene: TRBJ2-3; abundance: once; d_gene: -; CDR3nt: TGTGCCAGCAGTGAAAGAGGGGGTGTGGATACGCAGTATTTT; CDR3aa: CASSERGGVDTQYF
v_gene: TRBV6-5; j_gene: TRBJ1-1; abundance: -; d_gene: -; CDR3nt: TGTGCCAGCAGTACTGGTCTCTTTCGGGGCACTGAAGCTTTCTTT; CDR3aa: CASSTGLFRGTEAFF
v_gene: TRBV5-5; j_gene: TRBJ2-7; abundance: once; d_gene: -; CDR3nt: TGTGCCAGCAGCCCGGACAGAGCTGACGTCGGGCAGTACTTC; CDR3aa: CASSPDRADVGQYF
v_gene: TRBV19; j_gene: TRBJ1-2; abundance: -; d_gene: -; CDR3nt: TGTGCAAGTAGTATGATGGGGGGTATCTATGGCTACACCTTC; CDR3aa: CASSMMGGIYGYTF
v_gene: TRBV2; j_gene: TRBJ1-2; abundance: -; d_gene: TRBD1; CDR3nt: TGTGCCAGCAGTGAGGGGGACAGGGGAGAGGGCTACACCTTC; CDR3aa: CASSEGDRGEGYTF
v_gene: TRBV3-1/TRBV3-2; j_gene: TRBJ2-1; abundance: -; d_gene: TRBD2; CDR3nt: TGTGCCAGCAGCCAGACTAGCGGGAGGGAGCAGTTCTTC; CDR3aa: CASSQTSGREQFF
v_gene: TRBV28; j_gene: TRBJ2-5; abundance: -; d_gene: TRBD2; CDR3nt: TGTGCCAGCACTAAACGGGCACTAGCGGGATTGGAGACCCAGTACTTC; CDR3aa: CASTKRALAGLETQYF
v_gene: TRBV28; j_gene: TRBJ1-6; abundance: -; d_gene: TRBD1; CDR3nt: TGTGCCAGCAGTTTGACAGGGGCGGTTAAACCCCTCCACTTT; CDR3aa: CASSLTGAVKPLHF
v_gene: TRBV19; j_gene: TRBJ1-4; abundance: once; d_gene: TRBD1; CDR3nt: TGTGCCAGTAGTCAATTTTCGGGACAGGGGTTTGAAAAACTGTTTTTT; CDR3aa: CASSQFSGQGFEKLFF
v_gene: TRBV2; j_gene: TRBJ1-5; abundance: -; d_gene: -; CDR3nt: TGTGCCAGCAGGCGGAGTCTATTATATCAGCCCCAGCATTTT; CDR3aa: CASRRSLLYQPQHF
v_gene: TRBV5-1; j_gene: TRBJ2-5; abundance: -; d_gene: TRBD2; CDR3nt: TGCGCCAGCAGCTTGGCCGCTAGCGGGGGACAAGAGACCCAGTACTTC; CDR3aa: CASSLAASGGQETQYF
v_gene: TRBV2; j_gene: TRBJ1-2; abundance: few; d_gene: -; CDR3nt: TGTGCCAGCAGTGAACAGAATAACTATGGCTACACCTTC; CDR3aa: CASSEQNNYGYTF
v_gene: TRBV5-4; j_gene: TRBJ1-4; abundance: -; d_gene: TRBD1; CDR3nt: TGTGCCAGCAGCTTGGAAACAGGGGACGAAAAACTGTTTTTT; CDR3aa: CASSLETGDEKLFF
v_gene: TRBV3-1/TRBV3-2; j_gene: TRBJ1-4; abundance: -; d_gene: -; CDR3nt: TGTGCCAGCAGCCAGAGGCAGGGGACGGCAGGGGAAAAACTGTTTTTT; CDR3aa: CASSQRQGTAGEKLFF
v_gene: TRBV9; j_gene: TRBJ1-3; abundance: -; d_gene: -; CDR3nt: TGTGCCAGCAGCCCTCAGTTGGGGAGTCGCTCTGGAAACACCATATATTTT; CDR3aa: CASSPQLGSRSGNTIYF
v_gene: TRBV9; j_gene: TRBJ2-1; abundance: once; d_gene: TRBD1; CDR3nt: TGTGCCAGCAGCGTAGGACAGGGGGCCTATGAGCAGTTCTTC; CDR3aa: CASSVGQGAYEQFF
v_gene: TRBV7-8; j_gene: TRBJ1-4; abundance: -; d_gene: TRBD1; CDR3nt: TGTGCCAGCAGCTGGAACAGGGGGCAAGGTGAAAAACTGTTTTTT; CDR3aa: CASSWNRGQGEKLFF
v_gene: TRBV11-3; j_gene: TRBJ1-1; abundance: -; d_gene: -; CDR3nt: TGTGCCAGCAGCCCCCGGGGGGGCGAGACTGAAGCTTTCTTT; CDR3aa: CASSPRGGETEAFF
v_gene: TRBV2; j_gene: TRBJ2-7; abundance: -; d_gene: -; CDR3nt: TGTGCCAGCACATTAGATCTGACAGACCCTCGGAGCGAGCAGTACTTC; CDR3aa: CASTLDLTDPRSEQYF
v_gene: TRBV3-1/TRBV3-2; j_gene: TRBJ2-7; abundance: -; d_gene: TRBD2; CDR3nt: TGTGCCAGCAGCCCTAGCGGGATTTCCTACGAGCAGTACTTC; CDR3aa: CASSPSGISYEQYF
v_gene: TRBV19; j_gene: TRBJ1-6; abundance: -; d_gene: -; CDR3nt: TGTGCCAGTTCAGGGCTCTCTTCCTATAATTCACCCCTCCACTTT; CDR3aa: CASSGLSSYNSPLHF
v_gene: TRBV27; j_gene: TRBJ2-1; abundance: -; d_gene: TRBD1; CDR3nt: TGTGCCAGCAGTACCAGGACAGGGGGCGATGAGCAGTTCTTC; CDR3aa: CASSTRTGGDEQFF
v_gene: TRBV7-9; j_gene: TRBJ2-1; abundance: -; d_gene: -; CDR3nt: TGTGCCTCCCGGGGGAGGAATGAGCAGTTCTTC; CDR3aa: CASRGRNEQFF
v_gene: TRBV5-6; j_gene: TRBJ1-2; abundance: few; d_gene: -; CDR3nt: TGTGCCAGCAGCTTTCCCCCGGGGTCGGAGCACACCTTC; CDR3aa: CASSFPPGSEHTF
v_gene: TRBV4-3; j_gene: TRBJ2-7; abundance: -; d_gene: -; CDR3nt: TGCGCCAGCAGCCAAGATCTAGTCGTAACCTACGAGCAGTACTTC; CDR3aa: CASSQDLVVTYEQYF
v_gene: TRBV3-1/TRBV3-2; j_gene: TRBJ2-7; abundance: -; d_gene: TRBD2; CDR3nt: TGTGCCAGCAGCCGTACTAGCGGGAGTGGGTACGAGCAGTACTTC; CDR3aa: CASSRTSGSGYEQYF
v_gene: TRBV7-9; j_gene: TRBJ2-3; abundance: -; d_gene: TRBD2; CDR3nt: TGTGCCAGCAGCCCACGGCGGGGGGGCACAGATACGCAGTATTTT; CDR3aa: CASSPRRGGTDTQYF
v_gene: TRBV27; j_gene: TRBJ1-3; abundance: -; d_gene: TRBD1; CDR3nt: TGTGCCAGCAGGCCGAACAGGGGGCAGGGAAACACCATATATTTT; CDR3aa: CASRPNRGQGNTIYF
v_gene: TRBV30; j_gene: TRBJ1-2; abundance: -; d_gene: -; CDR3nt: TGTGCCTGGGTGCTGGACAGCAACACCTATGGCTACACCTTC; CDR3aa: CAWVLDSNTYGYTF
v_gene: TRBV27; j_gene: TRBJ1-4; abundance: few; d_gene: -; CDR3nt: TGTGCCAGCAGTTCCGAGCCCCCGAGTTGGGGGGGCCTAGCAACTAATGAAAAACTGTTTTTT; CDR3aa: CASSSEPPSWGGLATNEKLFF
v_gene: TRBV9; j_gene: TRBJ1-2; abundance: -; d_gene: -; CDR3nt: TGTGCCAGCAGCGGCGATCGTGGGGCCACGAACTATGGCTACACCTTC; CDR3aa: CASSGDRGATNYGYTF
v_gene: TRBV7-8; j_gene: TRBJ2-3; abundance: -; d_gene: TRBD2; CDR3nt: TGTGCCAGCAGCCCGGGGCTAGCGGGGCTTCCTAGCACAGATACGCAGTATTTT; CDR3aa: CASSPGLAGLPSTDTQYF
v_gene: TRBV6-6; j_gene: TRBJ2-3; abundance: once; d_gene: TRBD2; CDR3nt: TGTGCCAGCAGCACGGGACTAGCGGGGGGCACAGATACGCAGTATTTT; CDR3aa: CASSTGLAGGTDTQYF
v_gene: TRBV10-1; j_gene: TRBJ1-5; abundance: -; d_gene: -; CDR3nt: TGCGCCAGCAGCGACAGTACCCCGGGGCCCCAGCATTTT; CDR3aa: CASSDSTPGPQHF
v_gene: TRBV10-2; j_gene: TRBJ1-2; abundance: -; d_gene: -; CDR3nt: TGCGCCAGCAGTGATCACGCGGACTATGGCTACACCTTC; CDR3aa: CASSDHADYGYTF
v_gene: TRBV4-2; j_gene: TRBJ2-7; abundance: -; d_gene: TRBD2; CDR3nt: TGTGCCAGCAGCCGCGGGACTAGCGGGAGTTACGAGCAGTACTTC; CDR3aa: CASSRGTSGSYEQYF
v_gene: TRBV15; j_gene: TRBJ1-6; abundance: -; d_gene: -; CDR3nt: TGTGCCACCAGCAGAGGGACAGCATCTAATTCACCCCTCCACTTT; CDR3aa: CATSRGTASNSPLHF
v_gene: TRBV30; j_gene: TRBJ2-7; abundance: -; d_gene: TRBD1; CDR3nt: TGTGCCTGGACAGGGACAGGGGTTTACGAGCAGTACTTC; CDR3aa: CAWTGTGVYEQYF
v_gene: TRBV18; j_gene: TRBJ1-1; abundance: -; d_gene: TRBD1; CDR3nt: TGTGCCAGCTCACCAGGACAGGACAGTGAAGCTTTCTTT; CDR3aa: CASSPGQDSEAFF
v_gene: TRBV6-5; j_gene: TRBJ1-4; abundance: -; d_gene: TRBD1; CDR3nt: TGTGCCAGCAGGGACAGGGGGCAGACTAATGAAAAACTGTTTTTT; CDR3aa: CASRDRGQTNEKLFF
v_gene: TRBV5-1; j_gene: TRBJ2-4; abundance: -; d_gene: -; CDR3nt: TGCGCCAGCAGCTTGCTGGCACCAGACATTCAGTACTTC; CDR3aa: CASSLLAPDIQYF
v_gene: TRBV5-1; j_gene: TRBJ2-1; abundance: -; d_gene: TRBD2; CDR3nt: TGCGCCAGCAGCTTGGATCGACTAGCGGGGGGTAATGAGCAGTTCTTC; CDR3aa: CASSLDRLAGGNEQFF
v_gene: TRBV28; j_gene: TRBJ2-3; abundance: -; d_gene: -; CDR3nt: TGTGCCACCTGGGACTCTTCGGATACGCAGTATTTT; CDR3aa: CATWDSSDTQYF
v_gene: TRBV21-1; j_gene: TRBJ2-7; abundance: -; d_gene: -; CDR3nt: TGTGCCAGCAGCGGCCGGGACAGGGGGTACGAGCAGTACTTC; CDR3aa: CASSGRDRGYEQYF
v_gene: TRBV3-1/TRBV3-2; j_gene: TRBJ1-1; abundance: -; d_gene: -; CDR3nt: TGTGCCAGCAGCCAAGAGTGGGGCATTAGGAACACTGAAGCTTTCTTT; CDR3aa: CASSQEWGIRNTEAFF
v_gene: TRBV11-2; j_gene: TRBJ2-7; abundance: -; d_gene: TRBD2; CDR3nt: TGTGCCAGCAGCTCGGGACTAGCGGGTACCTACGAGCAGTACTTC; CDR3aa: CASSSGLAGTYEQYF
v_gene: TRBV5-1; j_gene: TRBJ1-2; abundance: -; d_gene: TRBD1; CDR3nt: TGCGCCAGCAGCTCCGCAACAGGGGAGAGCGGCTACACCTTC; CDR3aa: CASSSATGESGYTF